The TCR beta chain under discussion was sequenced for a study of T cells after yellow fever vaccination. Overall study findings and caveats: Though it reached lower strength, the secondary response hit its peak faster, day 5 versus 15.

The sample holds many counts of this clonotype. Its antigen is as yet unknown. The CDR3 covers 14 residues. V was shortened by 1 base and J by 7 bases, with 11 bases between the two germline ends. Germline lookup yields CDR1 ENHRY and CDR2 SYGVKD. From the 5' RACE reads, TCRdb called clonotypes with MiXCR, one entry per CDR3 protein. The sample carries about 320,000 distinct CDR3 sequences, about 4.5% recorded once. V gene TRBV10-3 combines with J gene TRBJ1-5; D unclear. Sequences were derived from PBMCs, sampled 15 days after the yellow fever booster vaccination. The source is a young man who received the YFV17D yellow fever vaccine. Here the CDR3 DNA reads TGTGCCATCAGTGAGTTCCCTCTAAACCAGCCCCAGCATTTT. It codes for CAISEFPLNQPQHF.